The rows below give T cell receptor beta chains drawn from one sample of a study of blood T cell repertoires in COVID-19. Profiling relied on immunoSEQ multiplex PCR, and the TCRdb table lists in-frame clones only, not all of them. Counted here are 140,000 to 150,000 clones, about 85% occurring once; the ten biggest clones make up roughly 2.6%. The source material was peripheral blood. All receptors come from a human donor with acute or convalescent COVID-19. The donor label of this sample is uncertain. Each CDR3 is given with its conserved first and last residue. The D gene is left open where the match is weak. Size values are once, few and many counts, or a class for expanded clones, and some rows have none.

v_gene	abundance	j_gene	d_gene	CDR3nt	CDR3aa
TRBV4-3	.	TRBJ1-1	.	TGCGCCAGCAGCCAAGATAGGACCGGGACAAGGGCTTTCTTT	CASSQDRTGTRAFF
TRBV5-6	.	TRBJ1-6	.	TGTGCCAGCAGCTTGGCCGACAGAGCTTCTTCACCCCTCCACTTT	CASSLADRASSPLHF
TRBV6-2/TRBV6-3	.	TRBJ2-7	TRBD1	TGTGCCAGCAGTTACTCGATTACTAGGACAGGGGGGTCCCCCTACGAGCAGTACTTC	CASSYSITRTGGSPYEQYF
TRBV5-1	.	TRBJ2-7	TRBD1	TGCGCCAGCAGCCTACCCAGGACAGGGCTGGAGGAGCAGTACTTC	CASSLPRTGLEEQYF
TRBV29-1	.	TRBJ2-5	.	TGCAGCGTTGTGCGCGTTTTCGGAGAGACCCAGTACTTC	CSVVRVFGETQYF
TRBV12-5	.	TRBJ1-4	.	TGTGCTAGTGGTTTGGTATTCGGGGGTGGACATGAAAAACTGTTTTTT	CASGLVFGGGHEKLFF
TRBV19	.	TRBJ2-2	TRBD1	TGTGCCAGTAGCCGTACAGGGGGCTTAGAAACCGGGGAGCTGTTTTTT	CASSRTGGLETGELFF
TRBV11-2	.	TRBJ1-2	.	TGTGCCAGCAGCCTCCCGGGGGATTTCAATGGCTACACCTTC	CASSLPGDFNGYTF
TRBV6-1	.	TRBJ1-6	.	TGTGCCAGCAGTGAAGCGGTAACAGGGAATTCACCCCTCCACTTT	CASSEAVTGNSPLHF
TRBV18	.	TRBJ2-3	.	TGTGCCAGCTCACCACCTGTAGTTACAGATACGCAGTATTTT	CASSPPVVTDTQYF
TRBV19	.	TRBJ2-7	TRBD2	TGTGCCAGTAGTATCACTAGCGGGGGTCGCGGATACGAGCAGTACTTC	CASSITSGGRGYEQYF
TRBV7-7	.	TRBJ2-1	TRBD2	TGTGCTAGCAGCCCTAGCGGGATTACCAATGAGCAGTTCTTC	CASSPSGITNEQFF
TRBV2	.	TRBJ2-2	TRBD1	TGTGCCAGCGCCCTGAGGGGGCCCGGGGAGCTGTTTTTT	CASALRGPGELFF
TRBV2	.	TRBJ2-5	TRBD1	TGTGCCAGCAGCCGAGGACAGGGCGACCAAGAGACCCAGTACTTC	CASSRGQGDQETQYF
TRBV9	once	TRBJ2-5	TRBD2	TGTGCCAGCAGCGGGACTAGCGGGGGGGCAGAGACCCAGTACTTC	CASSGTSGGAETQYF
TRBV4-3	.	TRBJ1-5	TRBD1	TGCGCCAGCAGCCAAGACTTCGACAGGGAAGTAAAGCCCCAGCATTTT	CASSQDFDREVKPQHF
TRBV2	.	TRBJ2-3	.	TGTGCCAGCAGTGAAGCGAAAGGCGGGGCCACAGATACGCAGTATTTT	CASSEAKGGATDTQYF
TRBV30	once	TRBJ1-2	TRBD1	TGTGCCTGGAGGATAGGGACAGGGGGCTACACCTTC	CAWRIGTGGYTF
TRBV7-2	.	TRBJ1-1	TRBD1	TGTGCCAGCAGCTCATCACCCCGGGACAGGGGACAGAACACTGAAGCTTTCTTT	CASSSSPRDRGQNTEAFF
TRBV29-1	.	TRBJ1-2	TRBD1	TGCAGCGTTGGAGAGGTGGGACAGGGGAATAACTATGGCTACACCTTC	CSVGEVGQGNNYGYTF
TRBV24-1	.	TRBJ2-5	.	TGTGCCACCAGTGATTTGAGGCCGGGGGAAGAGACCCAGTACTTC	CATSDLRPGEETQYF
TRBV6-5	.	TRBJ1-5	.	TGTGCCAGCAGCCACCGGGACTCTGGCAATCAGCCCCAGCATTTT	CASSHRDSGNQPQHF
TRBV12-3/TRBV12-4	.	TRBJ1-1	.	TGTGCCAGCAGTTACGGTCCGGGCACTGAAGCTTTCTTT	CASSYGPGTEAFF
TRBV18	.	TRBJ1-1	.	TGTGCCACCCTTCCCTCGGGACAACTGAACACTGAAGCTTTCTTT	CATLPSGQLNTEAFF
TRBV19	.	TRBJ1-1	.	TGTGCCAGTAGTCCAATTAGACAGGATAACACTGAAGCTTTCTTT	CASSPIRQDNTEAFF
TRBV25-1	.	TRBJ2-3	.	TGTGCCAGCGTAGCCAGTGGTAACACATATACGCAGTATTTT	CASVASGNTYTQYF
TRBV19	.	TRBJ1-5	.	TGTGCCAGTAGTAAGCAGGGAAGTCAGCCCCAGCATTTT	CASSKQGSQPQHF
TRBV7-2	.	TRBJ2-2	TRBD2	TGTGCCAGCAGGCCGGGGGGACCGAACACCGGGGAGCTGTTTTTT	CASRPGGPNTGELFF
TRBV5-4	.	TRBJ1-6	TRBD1	TGTGCCAGCAGCTTGCAGGGGGGTGGTTCACCCCTCCACTTT	CASSLQGGGSPLHF
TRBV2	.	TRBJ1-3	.	TGTGCCAGCAGTCTAACGGAATCAGCGGCAAACACCATATATTTT	CASSLTESAANTIYF
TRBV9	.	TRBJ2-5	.	TGTGCCAGCAGCGTAGGAGGGGGAAGAGAGACCCAGTACTTC	CASSVGGGRETQYF
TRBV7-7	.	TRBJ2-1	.	TGTGCTAGCAGCTTTGGTCGGGGGAATGAGCAGTTCTTC	CASSFGRGNEQFF
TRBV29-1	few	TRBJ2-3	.	TGCAGCGGCGTAGGGGTGGTCACAGATACGCAGTATTTT	CSGVGVVTDTQYF
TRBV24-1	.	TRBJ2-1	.	TGTGCCACCAGTGACCTGAGCGGAGCCTCCTACAATGAGCAGTTCTTC	CATSDLSGASYNEQFF
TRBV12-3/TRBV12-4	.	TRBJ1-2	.	TGTGCCAGCAGTTCCGAGGGCGACTATGGCTACACCTTC	CASSSEGDYGYTF
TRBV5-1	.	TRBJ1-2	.	TGCGCCAGCAGCTTGACGGGGGAGAAGGATGGCTACACCTTC	CASSLTGEKDGYTF
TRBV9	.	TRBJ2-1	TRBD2	TGTGCCAGCAGCCCTAGCGGGAGGGTAGGCAATGAGCAGTTCTTC	CASSPSGRVGNEQFF
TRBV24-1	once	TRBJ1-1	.	TGTGCCACCAGTGATCCAGGGAGGTCTGAAGCTTTCTTT	CATSDPGRSEAFF
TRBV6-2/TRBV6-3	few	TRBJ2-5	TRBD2	TGTGCCAGCAGTTACGGGCGGGGGGGATCAAAGACCCAGTACTTC	CASSYGRGGSKTQYF
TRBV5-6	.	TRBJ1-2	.	TGTGCCAGCACCGGAGACTACCGGGTTACGCTCTATGGCTACACCTTC	CASTGDYRVTLYGYTF
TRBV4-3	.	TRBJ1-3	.	TGCGCCAGCAGCCAAGACAGGGCCTCTGGAAACACCATATATTTT	CASSQDRASGNTIYF
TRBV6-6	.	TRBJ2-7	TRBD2	TGTGCCAGGGTAGCGGGACACCCCTACGAGCAGTACTTC	CARVAGHPYEQYF
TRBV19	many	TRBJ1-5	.	TGTGCCAGTAGTCCTGTTGGGGGCGTCACTCAGCCCCAGCATTTT	CASSPVGGVTQPQHF
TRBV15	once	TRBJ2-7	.	TGTGCCACCAGCACCCGGACTGAGGCCTACGAGCAGTACTTC	CATSTRTEAYEQYF
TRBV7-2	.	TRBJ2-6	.	TGTGCCAGCAGCTTCTTCGGGGCCAACGTCCTGACTTTC	CASSFFGANVLTF
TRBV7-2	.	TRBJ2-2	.	TGTGCCAGCAGCTTAGGACATTCCCTAAACACCGGGGAGCTGTTTTTT	CASSLGHSLNTGELFF
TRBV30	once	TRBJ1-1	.	TGTGCCTGGAGTCTCCCCGGACAGCTCCAAGACTTCATGAACACTGAAGCTTTCTTT	CAWSLPGQLQDFMNTEAFF
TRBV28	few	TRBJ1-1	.	TGTGCCAGTTTACAGAACACTGAAGCTTTCTTT	CASLQNTEAFF
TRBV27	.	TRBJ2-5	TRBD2	TGTGCCACCGGCAGACTAGCGGGGGCCCTCCAAGAGACCCAGTACTTC	CATGRLAGALQETQYF
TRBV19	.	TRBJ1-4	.	TGTGCCAGTAGTTTACAGGGTGATGAAAAACTGTTTTTT	CASSLQGDEKLFF
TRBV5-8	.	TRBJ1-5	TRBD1	TGTGCCAGCAGCTCCGGGACAGGGATCAATCAGCCCCAGCATTTT	CASSSGTGINQPQHF